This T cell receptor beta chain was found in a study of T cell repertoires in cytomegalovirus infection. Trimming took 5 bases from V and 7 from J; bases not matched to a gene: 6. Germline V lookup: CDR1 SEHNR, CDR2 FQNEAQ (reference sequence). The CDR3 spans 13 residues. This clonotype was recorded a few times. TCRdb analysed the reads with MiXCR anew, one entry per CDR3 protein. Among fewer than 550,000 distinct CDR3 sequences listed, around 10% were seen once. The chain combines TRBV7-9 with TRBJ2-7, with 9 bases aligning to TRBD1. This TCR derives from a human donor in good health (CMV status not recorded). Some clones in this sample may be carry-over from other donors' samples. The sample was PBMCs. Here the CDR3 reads CASSETGGLEQYF. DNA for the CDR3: TGTGCCAGCAGCGAAACAGGGGGCTTAGAGCAGTACTTC.